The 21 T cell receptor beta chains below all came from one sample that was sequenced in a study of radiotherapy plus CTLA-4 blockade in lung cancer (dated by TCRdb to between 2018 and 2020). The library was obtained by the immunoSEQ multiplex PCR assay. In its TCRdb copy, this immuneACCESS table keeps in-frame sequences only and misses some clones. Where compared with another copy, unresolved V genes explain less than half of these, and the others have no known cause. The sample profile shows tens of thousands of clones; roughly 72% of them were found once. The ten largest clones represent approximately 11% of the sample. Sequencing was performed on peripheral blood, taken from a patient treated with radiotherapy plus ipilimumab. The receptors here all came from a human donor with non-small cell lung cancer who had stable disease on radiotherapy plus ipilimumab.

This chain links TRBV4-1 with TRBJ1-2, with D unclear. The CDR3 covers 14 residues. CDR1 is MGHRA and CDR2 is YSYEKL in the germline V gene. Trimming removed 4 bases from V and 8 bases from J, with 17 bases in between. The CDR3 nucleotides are TGCGCCAGCAGCCCTACCGCCATTCTAAAAGGCTACACCTTC. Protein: CASSPTAILKGYTF.

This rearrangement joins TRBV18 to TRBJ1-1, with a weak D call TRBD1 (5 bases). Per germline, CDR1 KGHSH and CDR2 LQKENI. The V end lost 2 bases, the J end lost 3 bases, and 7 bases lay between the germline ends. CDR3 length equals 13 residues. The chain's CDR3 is CASSPGGDTEAFF. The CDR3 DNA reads TGTGCCAGCTCACCAGGAGGGGACACTGAAGCTTTCTTT.

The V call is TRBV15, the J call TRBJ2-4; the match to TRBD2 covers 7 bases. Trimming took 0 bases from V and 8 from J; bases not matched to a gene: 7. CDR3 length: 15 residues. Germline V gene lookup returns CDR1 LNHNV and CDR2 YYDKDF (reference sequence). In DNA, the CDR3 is TGTGCCACCAGCAGAGATAGGCCGGGGGGTGACATTCAGTACTTC. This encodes CATSRDRPGGDIQYF. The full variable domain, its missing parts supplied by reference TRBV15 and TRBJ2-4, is DAMVIQNPRYQVTQFGKPVTLSCSQTLNHNVMYWYQQKSSQAPKLLFHYYDKDFNNEADTPDNFQSRRPNTSFCFLDIRSPGLGDTAMYLCATSRDRPGGDIQYFGAGTRLSVL.

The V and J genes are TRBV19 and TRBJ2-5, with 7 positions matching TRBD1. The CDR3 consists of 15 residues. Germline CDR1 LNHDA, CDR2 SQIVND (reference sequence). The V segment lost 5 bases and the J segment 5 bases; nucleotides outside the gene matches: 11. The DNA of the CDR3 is TGTGCCAGTAGTGTCGGGACAGCGAAAGGCGAGACCCAGTACTTC. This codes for CASSVGTAKGETQYF.

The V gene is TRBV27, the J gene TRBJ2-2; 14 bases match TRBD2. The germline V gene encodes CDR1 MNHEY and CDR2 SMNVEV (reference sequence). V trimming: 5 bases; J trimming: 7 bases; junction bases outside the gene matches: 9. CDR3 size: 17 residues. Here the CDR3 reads CASSRLAGGPGLGELFF. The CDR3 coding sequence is TGTGCCAGCAGTAGACTAGCGGGGGGGCCTGGTCTCGGGGAGCTGTTTTTT.

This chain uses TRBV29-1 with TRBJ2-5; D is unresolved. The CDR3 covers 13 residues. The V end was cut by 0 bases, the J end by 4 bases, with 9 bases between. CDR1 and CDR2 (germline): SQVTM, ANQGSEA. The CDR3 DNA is TGCAGCGTTGAAGAGCCTAGTTCAGAGACCCAGTACTTC. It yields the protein CSVEEPSSETQYF.

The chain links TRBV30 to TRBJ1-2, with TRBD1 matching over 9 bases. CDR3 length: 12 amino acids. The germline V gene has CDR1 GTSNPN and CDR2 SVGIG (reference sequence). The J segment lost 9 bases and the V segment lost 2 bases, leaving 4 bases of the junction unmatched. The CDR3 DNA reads TGTGCCTGGAGTATAGGACAGGGGCGCTACACCTTC. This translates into CAWSIGQGRYTF. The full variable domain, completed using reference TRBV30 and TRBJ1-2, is SQTIHQWPATLVQPVGSPLSLECTVEGTSNPNLYWYRQAAGRGLQLLFYSVGIGQISSEVPQNLSASRPQDRQFILSSKKLLLSDSGFYLCAWSIGQGRYTFGSGTRLTVV.

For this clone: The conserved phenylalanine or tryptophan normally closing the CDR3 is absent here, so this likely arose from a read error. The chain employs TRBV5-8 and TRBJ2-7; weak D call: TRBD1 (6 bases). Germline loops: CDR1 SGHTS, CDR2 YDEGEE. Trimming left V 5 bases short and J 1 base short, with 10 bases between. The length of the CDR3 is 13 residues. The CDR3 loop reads CASRDSRSYEQYL. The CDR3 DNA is TGTGCCAGCAGGGACAGTAGGTCCTACGAGCAGTACCTC.

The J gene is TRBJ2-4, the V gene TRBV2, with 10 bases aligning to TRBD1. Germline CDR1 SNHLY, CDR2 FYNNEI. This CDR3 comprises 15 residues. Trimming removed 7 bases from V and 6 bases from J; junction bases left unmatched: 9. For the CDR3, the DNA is TGTGCCAGCATGAAATCGACAGGGGGCGGAAACATTCAGTACTTC. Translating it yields CASMKSTGGGNIQYF.

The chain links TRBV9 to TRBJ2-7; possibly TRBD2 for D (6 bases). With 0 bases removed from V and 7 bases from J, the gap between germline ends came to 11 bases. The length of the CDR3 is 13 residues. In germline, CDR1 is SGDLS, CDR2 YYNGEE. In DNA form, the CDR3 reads TGTGCCAGCAGCGTAGAGGGACTTGGGGAGCAGTACTTC. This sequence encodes CASSVEGLGEQYF.

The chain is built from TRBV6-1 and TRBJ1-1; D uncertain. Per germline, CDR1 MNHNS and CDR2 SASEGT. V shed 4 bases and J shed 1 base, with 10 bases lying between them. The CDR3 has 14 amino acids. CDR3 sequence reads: CASSANTANTEAFF. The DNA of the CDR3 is TGTGCCAGCAGTGCGAACACAGCGAACACTGAAGCTTTCTTT.

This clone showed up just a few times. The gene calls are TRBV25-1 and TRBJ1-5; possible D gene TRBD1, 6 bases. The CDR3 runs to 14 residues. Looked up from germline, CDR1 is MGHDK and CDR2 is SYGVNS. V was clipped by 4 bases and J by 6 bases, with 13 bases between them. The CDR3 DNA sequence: TGTGCCAGCAGTGGGACAGTCTTGGGTCAGCCCCAGCATTTT. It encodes CASSGTVLGQPQHF.

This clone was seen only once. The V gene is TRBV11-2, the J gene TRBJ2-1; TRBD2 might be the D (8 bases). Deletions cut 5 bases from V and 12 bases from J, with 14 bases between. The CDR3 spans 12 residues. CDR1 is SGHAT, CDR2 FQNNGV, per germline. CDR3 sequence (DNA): TGTGCCAGCAGCCACAGGGGACTAGGGCAGTTCTTC. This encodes CASSHRGLGQFF.

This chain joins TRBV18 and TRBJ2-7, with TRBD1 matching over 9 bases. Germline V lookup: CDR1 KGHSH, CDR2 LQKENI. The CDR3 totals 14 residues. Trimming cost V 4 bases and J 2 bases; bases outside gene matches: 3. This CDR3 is CASSQGTGPYEQYF. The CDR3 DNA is TGTGCCAGCTCACAAGGGACAGGGCCCTACGAGCAGTACTTC.

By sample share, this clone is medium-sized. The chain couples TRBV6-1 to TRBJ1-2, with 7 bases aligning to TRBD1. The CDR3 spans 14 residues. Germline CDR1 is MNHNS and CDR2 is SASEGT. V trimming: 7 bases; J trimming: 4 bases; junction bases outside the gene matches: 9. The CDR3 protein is CASMNRGLSYGYTF. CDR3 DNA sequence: TGTGCCAGCATGAACAGGGGTTTGTCCTATGGCTACACCTTC.

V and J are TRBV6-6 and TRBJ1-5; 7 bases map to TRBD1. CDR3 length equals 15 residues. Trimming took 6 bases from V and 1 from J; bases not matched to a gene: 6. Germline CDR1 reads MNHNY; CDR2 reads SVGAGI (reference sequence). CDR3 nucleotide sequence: TGTGCCAGCAGAACCAGGGGACAGAGCAATCAGCCCCAGCATTTT. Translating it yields CASRTRGQSNQPQHF.

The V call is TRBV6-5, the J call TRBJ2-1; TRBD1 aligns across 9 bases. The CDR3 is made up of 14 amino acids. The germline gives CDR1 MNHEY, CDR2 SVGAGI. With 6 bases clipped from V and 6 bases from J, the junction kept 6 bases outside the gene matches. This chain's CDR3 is CASRPSDRGNEQFF. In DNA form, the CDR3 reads TGTGCCAGCAGACCCTCGGACAGGGGCAATGAGCAGTTCTTC.

CDR3 in DNA: TGTGCCAGTAGTGATACTAACACTGAAGCTTTCTTT. Translation: CASSDTNTEAFF. V gene TRBV19 combines with J gene TRBJ1-1; D is ambiguous. The V end lost 5 bases, the J end lost 2 bases, and 6 bases lay between the germline ends. CDR3 length equals 12 residues. Germline V lookup: CDR1 LNHDA, CDR2 SQIVND (reference sequence). Full variable domain (outside the CDR3, taken from reference TRBV19 and TRBJ1-1): DGGITQSPKYLFRKEGQNVTLSCEQNLNHDAMYWYRQDPGQGLRLIYYSQIVNDFQKGDIAEGYSVSREKKESFPLTVTSAQKNPTAFYLCASSDTNTEAFFGQGTRLTVV.

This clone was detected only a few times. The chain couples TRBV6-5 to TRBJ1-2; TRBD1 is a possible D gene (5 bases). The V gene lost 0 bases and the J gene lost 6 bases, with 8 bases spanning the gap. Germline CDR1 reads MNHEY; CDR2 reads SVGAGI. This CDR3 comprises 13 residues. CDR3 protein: CASSYSAGHGYTF. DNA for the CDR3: TGTGCCAGCAGTTACTCAGCAGGGCATGGCTACACCTTC.

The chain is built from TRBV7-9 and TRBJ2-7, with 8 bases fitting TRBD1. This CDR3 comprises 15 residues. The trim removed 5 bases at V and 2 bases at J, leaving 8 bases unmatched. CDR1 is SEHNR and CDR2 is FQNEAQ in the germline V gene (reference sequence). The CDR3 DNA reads TGTGCCAGCAGCCAAGGTGACAGGGGTACCTACGAGCAGTACTTC. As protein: CASSQGDRGTYEQYF.

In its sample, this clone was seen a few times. CDR3 amino acids: CASSLRTARPEQFF. CDR3 DNA sequence: TGTGCCAGCAGCTTACGGACAGCTCGTCCTGAGCAGTTCTTC. This chain connects TRBV7-9 to TRBJ2-1, with D possibly matching TRBD1 (6 bases). CDR1 and CDR2 from the germline V gene are SEHNR and FQNEAQ (reference sequence). Trimming stripped 2 bases from V and 9 bases from J, with 14 bases between. This CDR3 is 14 amino acids long.